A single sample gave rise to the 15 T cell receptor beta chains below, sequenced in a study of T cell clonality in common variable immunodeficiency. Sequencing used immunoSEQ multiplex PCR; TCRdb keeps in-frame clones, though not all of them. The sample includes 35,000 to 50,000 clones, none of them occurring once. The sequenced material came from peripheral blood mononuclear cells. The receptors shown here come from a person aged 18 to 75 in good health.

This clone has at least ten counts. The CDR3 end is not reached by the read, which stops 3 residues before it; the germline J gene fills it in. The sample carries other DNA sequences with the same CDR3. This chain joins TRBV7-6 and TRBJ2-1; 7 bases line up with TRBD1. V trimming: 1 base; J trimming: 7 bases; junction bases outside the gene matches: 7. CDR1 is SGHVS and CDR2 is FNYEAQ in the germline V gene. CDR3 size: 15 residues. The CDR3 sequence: CASSLGQGVINEQFF. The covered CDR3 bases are TGTGCCAGCAGCTTAGGCCAGGGGGTTATTAATGAG. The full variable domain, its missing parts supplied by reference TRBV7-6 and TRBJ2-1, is GAGVSQSPRYKVTKRGQDVALRCDPISGHVSLYWYRQALGQGPEFLTYFNYEAQQDKSGLPNDRFSAERPEGSISTLTIQRTEQRDSAMYRCASSLGQGVINEQFFGPGTRLTVL.

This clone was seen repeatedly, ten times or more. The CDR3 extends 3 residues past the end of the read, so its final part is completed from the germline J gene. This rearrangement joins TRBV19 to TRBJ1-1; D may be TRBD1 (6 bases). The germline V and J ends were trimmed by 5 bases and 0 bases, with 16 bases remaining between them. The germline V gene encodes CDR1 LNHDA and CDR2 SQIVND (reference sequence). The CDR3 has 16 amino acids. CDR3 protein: CASSPMTGKLNTEAFF. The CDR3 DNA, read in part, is TGTGCCAGTAGTCCGATGACAGGAAAACTGAACACTGAA.

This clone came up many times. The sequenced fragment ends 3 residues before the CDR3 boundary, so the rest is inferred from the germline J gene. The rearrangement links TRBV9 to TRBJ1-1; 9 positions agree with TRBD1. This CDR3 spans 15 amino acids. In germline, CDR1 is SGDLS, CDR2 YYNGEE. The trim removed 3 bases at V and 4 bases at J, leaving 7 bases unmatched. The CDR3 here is CASSAIGQGSTEAFF. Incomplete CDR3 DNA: TGTGCCAGCAGCGCAATAGGACAGGGGAGCACTGAA.

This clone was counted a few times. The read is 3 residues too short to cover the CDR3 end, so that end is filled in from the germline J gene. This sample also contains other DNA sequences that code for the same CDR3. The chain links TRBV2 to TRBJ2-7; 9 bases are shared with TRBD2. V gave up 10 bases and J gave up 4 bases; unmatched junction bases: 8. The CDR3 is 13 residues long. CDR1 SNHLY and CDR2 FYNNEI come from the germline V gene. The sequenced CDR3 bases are TGTGCCACCAGGACTAGCGCCGCTTACGAG. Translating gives CATRTSAAYE. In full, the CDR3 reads CATRTSAAYEQYF.

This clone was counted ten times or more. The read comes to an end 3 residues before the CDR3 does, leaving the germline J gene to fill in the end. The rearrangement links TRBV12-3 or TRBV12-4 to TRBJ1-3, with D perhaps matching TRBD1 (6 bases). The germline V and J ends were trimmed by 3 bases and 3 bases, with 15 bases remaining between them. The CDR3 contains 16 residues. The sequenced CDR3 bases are TGTGCCAGCAGTTTCGGGGCGGGGGCTCGTGGAAACACC. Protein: CASSFGAGARGNT. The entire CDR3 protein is CASSFGAGARGNTIYF.

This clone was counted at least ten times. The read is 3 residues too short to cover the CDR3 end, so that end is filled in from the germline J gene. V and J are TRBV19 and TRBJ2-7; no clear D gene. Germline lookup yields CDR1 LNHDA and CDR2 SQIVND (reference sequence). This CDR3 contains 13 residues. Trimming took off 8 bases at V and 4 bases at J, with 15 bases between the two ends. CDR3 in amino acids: CASGRSQSYEQYF. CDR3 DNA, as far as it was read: TGTGCCAGTGGCCGCTCCCAGTCTTACGAG.

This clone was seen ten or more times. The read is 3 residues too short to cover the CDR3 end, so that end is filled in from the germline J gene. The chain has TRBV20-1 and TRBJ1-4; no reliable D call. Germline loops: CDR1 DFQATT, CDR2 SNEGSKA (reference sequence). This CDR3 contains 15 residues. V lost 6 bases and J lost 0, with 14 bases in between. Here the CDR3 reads CSALTRLATNEKLFF. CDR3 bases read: TGCAGTGCCCTAACCCGACTTGCAACTAATGAAAAA.

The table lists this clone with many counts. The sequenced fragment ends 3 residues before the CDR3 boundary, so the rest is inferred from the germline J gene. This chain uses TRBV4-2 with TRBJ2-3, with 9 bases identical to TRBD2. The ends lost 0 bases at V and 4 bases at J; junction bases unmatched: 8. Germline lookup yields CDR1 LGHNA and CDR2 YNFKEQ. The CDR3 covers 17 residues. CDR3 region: CASSQDPGSGRSDTQYF. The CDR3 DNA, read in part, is TGTGCCAGCAGCCAAGATCCGGGTAGCGGGAGATCAGATACG.

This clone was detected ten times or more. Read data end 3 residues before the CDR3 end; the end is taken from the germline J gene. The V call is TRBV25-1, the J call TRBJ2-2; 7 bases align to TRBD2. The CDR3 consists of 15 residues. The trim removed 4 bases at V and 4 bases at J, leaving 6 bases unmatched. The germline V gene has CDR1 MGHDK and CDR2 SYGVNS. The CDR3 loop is CASSGAGESTGELFF. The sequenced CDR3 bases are TGTGCCAGCAGTGGGGCGGGGGAAAGCACCGGGGAG.

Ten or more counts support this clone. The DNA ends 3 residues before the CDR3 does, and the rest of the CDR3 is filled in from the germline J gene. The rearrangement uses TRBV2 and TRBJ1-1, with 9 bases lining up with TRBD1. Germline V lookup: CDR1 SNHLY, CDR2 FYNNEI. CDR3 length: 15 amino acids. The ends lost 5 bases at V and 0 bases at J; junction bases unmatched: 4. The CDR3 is CASSRTGVLNTEAFF. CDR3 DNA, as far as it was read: TGTGCCAGCAGTAGGACAGGGGTTTTGAACACTGAA.

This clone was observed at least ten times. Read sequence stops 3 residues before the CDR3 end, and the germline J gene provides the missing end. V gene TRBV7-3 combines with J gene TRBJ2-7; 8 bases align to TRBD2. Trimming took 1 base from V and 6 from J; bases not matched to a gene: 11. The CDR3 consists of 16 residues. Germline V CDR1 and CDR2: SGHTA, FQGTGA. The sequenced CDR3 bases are TGTGCCAGCAGCTTAATGGGGGTTATAGCGGGGACCGAG. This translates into CASSLMGVIAGTE. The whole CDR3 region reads CASSLMGVIAGTEQYF. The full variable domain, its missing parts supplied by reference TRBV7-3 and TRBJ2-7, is GAGVSQTPSNKVTEKGKYVELRCDPISGHTALYWYRQSLGQGPEFLIYFQGTGAADDSGLPNDRFFAVRPEGSVSTLKIQRTERGDSAVYLCASSLMGVIAGTEQYFGPGTRLTVT.

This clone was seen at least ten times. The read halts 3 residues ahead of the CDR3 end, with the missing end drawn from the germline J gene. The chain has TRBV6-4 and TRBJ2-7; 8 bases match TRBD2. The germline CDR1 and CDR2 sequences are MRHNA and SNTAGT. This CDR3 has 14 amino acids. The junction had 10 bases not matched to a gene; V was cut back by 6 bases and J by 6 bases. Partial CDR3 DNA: TGTGCCAGCAGCCCCTTGGGGACTAGTCCCGAG. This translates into CASSPLGTSPE. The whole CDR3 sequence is CASSPLGTSPEQYF.

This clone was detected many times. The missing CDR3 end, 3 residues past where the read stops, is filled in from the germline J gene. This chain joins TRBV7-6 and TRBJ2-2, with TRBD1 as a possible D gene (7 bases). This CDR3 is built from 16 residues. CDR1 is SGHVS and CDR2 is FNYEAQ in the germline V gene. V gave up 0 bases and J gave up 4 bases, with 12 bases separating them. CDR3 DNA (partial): TGTGCCAGCAGCTTAGCGACAGGGAGGACCACCGGGGAG. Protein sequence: CASSLATGRTTGE. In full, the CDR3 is CASSLATGRTTGELFF.

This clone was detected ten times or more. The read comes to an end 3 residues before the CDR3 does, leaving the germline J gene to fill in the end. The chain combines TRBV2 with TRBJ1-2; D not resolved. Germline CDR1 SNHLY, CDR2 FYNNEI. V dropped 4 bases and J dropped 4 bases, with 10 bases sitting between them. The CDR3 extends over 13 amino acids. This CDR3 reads CASSVRQSYGYTF. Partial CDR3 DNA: TGTGCCAGCAGTGTAAGGCAGAGCTATGGC. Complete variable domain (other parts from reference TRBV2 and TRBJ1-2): EPEVTQTPSHQVTQMGQEVILRCVPISNHLYFYWYRQILGQKVEFLVSFYNNEISEKSEIFDDQFSVERPDGSNFTLKIRSTKLEDSAMYFCASSVRQSYGYTFGSGTRLTVV.

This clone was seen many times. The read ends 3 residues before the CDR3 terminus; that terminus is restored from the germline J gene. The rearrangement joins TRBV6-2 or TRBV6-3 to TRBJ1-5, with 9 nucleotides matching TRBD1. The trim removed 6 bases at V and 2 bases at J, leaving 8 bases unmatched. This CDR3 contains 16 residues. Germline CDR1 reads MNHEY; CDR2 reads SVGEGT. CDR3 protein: CASSSRDRVGNQPQHF. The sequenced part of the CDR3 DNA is TGTGCCAGCAGCAGCCGGGACAGGGTCGGCAATCAGCCC.